What follows describes a single TCR beta chain. The sample holds many counts of this clonotype. Which antigen it targets is not known. Base qualities are not recorded, but no much larger clone differs from it by a single base. In light of the paper, this sample's treatment or condition label describes: in vitro stimulation with specific CMV peptide epitopes to enrich CMV-specific T cells. This sample was sequenced with an Illumina HiSeq 1500. The public reads were quality trimmed at Q25 with fastp and then assembled into clones with MiXCR by TCRdb, keeping productive beta chains. CDR3 protein duplicates are merged, each entry listing the most common genes and DNA. The sample includes 650,000 to 900,000 distinct CDR3 sequences, with approximately 32% observed a single time. Clones ranked in the top ten supply around 11% of the sample. This entry comes from a study of T cell repertoires in cytomegalovirus infection (dated by TCRdb to the late 2010s). General notes on the study: Peptide stimulations targeted recently identified HLA-C-restricted CMV epitopes, whose presentation resists viral immunomodulation, together with well-studied HLA-B-restricted epitopes. The HLA type of each donor mattered for the analysis, because public TCR beta signatures pointed to carriage of CMV infection along with the matching HLA type.

Results the study describes overall, beyond this receptor: The ex vivo response was dominated by HLA-C-restricted CMV-specific TCR beta clonotypes, and the single most frequent clonotype in two of eight donors was supplied by these HLA-C-restricted clonotypes. Cumulative frequency of public TCR beta family members discriminated carriers of CMV infection plus the relevant HLA type in this cohort and an independent roughly 330-donor cohort.

There are 15 amino acids in the CDR3, from cysteine to phenylalanine inclusive. Here the CDR3 DNA is all that survives: 45 bases in frame from base 1. V is trimmed back by 1 base and J by 8 bases, and the junction contains 4 bases that no gene match accounts for. From the germline V gene, CDR1 is SGHTA and CDR2 is FQGNSA. The receptor's source is a human donor in good health (CMV status not recorded). Some clones in this sample may be carry-over from other donors' samples. The sample consisted of cultured CD8+ T cells from PBMCs, taken from culture after CMV antigen stimulation. In this chain, TRBV7-2 is recombined with TRBJ1-6, and TRBD1 aligns with 8 junction nucleotides. The CDR3 reads CASSLVDRGDSPLHF. The DNA sequence follows: TGTGCCAGCAGCTTAGTTGACAGGGGTGATTCACCCCTCCACTTT.